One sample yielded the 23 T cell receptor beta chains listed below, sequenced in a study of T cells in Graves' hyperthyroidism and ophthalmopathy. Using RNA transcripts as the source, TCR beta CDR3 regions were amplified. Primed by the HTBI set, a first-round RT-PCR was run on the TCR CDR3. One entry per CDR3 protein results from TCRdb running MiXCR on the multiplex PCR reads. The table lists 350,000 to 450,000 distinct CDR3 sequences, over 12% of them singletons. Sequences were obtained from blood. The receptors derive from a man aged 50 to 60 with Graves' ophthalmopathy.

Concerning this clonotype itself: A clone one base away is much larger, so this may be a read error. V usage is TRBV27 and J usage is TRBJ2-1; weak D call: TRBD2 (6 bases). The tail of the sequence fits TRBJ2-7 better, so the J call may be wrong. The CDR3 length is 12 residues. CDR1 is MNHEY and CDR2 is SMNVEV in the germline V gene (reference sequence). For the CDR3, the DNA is TGTGCCAGCAGACGGGGGTACAATGAGCAGTACTTC. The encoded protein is CASRRGYNEQYF.

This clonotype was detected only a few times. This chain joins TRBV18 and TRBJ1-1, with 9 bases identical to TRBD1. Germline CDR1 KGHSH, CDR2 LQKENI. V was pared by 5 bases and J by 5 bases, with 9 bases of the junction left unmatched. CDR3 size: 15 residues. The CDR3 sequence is CASSYETGGDTEAFF. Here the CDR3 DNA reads TGTGCCAGCTCATACGAGACAGGGGGTGATACTGAAGCTTTCTTT.

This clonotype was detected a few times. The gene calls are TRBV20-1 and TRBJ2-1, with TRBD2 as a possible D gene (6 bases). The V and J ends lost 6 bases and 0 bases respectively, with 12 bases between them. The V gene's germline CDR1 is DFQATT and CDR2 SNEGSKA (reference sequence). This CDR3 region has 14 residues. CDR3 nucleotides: TGCAGTGCCAGGGACTCATACTCCTACAATGAGCAGTTCTTC. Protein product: CSARDSYSYNEQFF.

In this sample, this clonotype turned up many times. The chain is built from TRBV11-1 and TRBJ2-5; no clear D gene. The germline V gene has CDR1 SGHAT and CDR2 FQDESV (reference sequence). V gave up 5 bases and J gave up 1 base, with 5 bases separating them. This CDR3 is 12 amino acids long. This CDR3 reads CASSVLQETQYF. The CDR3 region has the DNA TGTGCCAGCAGCGTCCTCCAAGAGACCCAGTACTTC.

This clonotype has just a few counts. The CDR3 region is CASSSSGSRPNEQFF. In DNA, the CDR3 is TGTGCCAGCAGCTCGAGCGGGAGCCGCCCCAATGAGCAGTTCTTC. The chain has TRBV7-9 and TRBJ2-1, with TRBD2 matching 8 bases. The CDR3 is made up of 15 amino acids. The germline V gene has CDR1 SEHNR and CDR2 FQNEAQ (reference sequence). With 4 bases clipped from V and 6 bases from J, the junction kept 8 bases outside the gene matches.

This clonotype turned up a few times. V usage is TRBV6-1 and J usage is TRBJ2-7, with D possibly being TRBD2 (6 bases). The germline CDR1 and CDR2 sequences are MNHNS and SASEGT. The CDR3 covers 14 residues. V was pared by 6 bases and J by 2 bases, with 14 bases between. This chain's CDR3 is CASREGTMAYEQYF. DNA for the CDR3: TGTGCCAGCAGGGAGGGGACGATGGCCTACGAGCAGTACTTC.

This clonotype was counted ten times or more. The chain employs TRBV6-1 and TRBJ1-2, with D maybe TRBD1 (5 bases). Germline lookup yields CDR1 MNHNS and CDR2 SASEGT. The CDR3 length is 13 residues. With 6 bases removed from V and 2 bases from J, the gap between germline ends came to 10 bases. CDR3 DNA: TGTGCCAGCAGGAAACAGGAAAACTATGGCTACACCTTC. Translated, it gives CASRKQENYGYTF.

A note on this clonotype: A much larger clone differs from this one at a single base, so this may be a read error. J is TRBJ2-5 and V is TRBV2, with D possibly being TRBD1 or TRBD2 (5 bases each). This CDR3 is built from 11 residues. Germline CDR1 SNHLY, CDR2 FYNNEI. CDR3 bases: TGTGCCAGCACGGGGCGAGAGGCCCAGTACTTC. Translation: CASTGREAQYF.

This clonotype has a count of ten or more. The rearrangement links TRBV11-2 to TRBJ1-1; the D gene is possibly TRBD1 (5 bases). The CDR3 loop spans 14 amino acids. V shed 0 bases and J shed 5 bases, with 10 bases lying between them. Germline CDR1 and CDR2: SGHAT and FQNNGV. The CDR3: CASSLEWGGTEAFF. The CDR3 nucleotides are TGTGCCAGCAGCTTAGAGTGGGGGGGGACTGAAGCTTTCTTT. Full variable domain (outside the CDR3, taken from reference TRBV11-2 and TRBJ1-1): EAGVAQSPRYKIIEKRQSVAFWCNPISGHATLYWYQQILGQGPKLLIQFQNNGVVDDSQLPKDRFSAERLKGVDSTLKIQPAKLEDSAVYLCASSLEWGGTEAFFGQGTRLTVV.

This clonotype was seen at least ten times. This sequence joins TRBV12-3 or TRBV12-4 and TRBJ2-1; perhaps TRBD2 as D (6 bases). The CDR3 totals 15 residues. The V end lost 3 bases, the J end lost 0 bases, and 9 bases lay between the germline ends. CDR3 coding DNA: TGTGCCAGCAGTTTTGGAGCGGGCTCCTACAATGAGCAGTTCTTC. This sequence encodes CASSFGAGSYNEQFF.

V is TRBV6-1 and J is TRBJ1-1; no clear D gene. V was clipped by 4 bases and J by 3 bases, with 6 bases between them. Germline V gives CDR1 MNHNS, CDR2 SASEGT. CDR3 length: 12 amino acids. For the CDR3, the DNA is TGTGCCAGCAGTGGGTCGGACACTGAAGCTTTCTTT. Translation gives CASSGSDTEAFF.

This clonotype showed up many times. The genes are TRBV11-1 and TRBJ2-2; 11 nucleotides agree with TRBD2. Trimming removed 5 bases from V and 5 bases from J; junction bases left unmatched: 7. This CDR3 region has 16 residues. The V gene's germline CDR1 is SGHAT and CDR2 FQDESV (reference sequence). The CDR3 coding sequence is TGTGCCAGCAGCCGTAGACTAGCGGGACGGACCGGGGAGCTGTTTTTT. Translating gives CASSRRLAGRTGELFF.

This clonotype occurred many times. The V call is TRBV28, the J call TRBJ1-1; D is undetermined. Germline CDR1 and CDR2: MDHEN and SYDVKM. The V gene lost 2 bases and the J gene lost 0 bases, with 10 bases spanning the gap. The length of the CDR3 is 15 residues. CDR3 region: CASSLPQRVNTEAFF. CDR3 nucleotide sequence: TGTGCCAGCAGTTTACCGCAGAGGGTGAACACTGAAGCTTTCTTT.

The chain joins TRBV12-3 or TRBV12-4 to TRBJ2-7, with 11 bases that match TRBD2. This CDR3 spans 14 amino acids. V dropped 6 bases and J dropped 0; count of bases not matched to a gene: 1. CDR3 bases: TGTGCCAGCAGAACTAGCGGGAGCTCCTACGAGCAGTACTTC. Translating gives CASRTSGSSYEQYF.

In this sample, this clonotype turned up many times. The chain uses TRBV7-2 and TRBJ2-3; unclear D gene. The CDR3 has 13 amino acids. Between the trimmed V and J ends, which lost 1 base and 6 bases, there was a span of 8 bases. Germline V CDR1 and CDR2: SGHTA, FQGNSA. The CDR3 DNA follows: TGTGCCAGCAGCTTAGTTTCGGTGGATACGCAGTATTTT. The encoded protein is CASSLVSVDTQYF. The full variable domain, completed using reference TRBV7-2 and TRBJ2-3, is GAGVSQSPSNKVTEKGKDVELRCDPISGHTALYWYRQSLGQGLEFLIYFQGNSAPDKSGLPSDRFSAERTGGSVSTLTIQRTQQEDSAVYLCASSLVSVDTQYFGPGTRLTVL.

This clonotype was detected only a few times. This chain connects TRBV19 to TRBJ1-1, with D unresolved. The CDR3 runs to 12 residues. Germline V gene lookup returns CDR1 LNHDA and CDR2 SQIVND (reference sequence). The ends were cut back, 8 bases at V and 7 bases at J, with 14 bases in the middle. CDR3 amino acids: CASVGVFGEAFF. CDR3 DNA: TGTGCCAGTGTCGGAGTATTCGGTGAAGCTTTCTTT. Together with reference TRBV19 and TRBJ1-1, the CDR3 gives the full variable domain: DGGITQSPKYLFRKEGQNVTLSCEQNLNHDAMYWYRQDPGQGLRLIYYSQIVNDFQKGDIAEGYSVSREKKESFPLTVTSAQKNPTAFYLCASVGVFGEAFFGQGTRLTVV.

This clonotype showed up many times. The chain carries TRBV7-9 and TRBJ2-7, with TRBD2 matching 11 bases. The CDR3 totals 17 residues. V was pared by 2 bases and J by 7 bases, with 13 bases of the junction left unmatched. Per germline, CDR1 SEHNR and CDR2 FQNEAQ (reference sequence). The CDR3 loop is CASSLTGTSGTLREQYF. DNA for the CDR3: TGTGCCAGCAGCTTAACGGGGACTAGCGGTACCTTACGGGAGCAGTACTTC.

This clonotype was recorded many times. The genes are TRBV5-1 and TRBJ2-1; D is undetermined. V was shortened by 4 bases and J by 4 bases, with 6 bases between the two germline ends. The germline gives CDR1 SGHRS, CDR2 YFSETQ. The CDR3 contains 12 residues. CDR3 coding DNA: TGCGCCAGCAGCCCATTATACAATGAGCAGTTCTTC. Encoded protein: CASSPLYNEQFF.

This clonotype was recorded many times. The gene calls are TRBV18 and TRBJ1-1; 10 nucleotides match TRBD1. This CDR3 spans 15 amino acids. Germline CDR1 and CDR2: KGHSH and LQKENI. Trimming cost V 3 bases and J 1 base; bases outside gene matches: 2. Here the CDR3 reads CASSPDRGTNTEAFF. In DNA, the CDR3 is TGTGCCAGCTCACCGGACAGGGGGACGAACACTGAAGCTTTCTTT.

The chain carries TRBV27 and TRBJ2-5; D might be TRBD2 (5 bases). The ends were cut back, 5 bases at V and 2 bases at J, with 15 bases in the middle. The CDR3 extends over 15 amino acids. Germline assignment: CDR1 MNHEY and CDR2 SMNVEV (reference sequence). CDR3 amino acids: CASSHSRGGQETQYF. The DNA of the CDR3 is TGTGCCAGCAGTCACTCCCGGGGTGGGCAAGAGACCCAGTACTTC.

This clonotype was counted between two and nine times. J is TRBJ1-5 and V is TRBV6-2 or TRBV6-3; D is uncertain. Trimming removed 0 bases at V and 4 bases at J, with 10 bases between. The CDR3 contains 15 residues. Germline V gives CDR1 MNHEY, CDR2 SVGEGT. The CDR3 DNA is TGTGCCAGCAGTTACTCCCCGTTCGGGAATCAGCCCCAGCATTTT. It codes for CASSYSPFGNQPQHF.

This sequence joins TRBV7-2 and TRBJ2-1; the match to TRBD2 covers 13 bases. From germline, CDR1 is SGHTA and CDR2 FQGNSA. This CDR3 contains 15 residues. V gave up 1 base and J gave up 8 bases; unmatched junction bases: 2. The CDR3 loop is CASSLGGLAGDEQFF. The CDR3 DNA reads TGTGCCAGCAGCTTAGGAGGACTAGCGGGAGATGAGCAGTTCTTC. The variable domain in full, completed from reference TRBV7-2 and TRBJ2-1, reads GAGVSQSPSNKVTEKGKDVELRCDPISGHTALYWYRQSLGQGLEFLIYFQGNSAPDKSGLPSDRFSAERTGGSVSTLTIQRTQQEDSAVYLCASSLGGLAGDEQFFGPGTRLTVL.

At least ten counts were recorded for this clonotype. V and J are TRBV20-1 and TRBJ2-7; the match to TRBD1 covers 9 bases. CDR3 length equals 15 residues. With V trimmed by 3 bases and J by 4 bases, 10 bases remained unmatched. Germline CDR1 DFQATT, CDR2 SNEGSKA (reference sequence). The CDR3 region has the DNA TGCAGTGCTAGTTTTACAGGGGGCGTTCAATACGAGCAGTACTTC. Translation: CSASFTGGVQYEQYF.